What follows is one T cell receptor beta chain and its context. Its antigen is unidentified. At one boundary the junction diverges from the germline segment, which might be a read error. This specimen comes from a study of cytomegalovirus exposure and HLA in healthy donors. Study information: The 100 to 150 validation repertoires and the 666 first-cohort repertoires shared a platform, a later analysis reported. Overall study findings and caveats: It was reportedly the case that the classifier diagnosed cytomegalovirus status with high specificity and sensitivity.

The protocol was immunoSEQ multiplex PCR, while the TCRdb copy is restricted to in-frame clones and leaves out a portion. Here the sample spans roughly 200,000 clones, around nine tenths being singletons. The CDR3 contains 13 residues. Germline values: CDR1 SSHAT, CDR2 FNYEAQ (reference sequence). The receptor comes from a man aged 30 to 45 in good health and CMV-seropositive. This chain links TRBV7-7 with TRBJ2-5, with D perhaps TRBD1 or TRBD2 (5 bases each). The specimen sequenced was PBMCs. The CDR3 spells CASSSLGVETQYF. Written as DNA, the CDR3 is TGTGCTAGCAGCTCTCTGGGGGTGGAGACCCAGTACTTC.